This T cell receptor beta chain was identified during a study of long-term antiretroviral therapy in people with HIV. Study results and limitations: Despite increasing after ART, diversity remained lower than that of transplant donor controls. Collection of the blood, which took place between the mid-2000s and the late 2010s, possibly occurred under older ART regimens. Information pertaining to ART adherence, viral resistance or therapeutic modifications was not obtained.

On this clone: Its target is unknown.

The libraries were made with immunoSEQ v3.0 at survey level. The data were produced by immunoSEQ multiplex PCR, yet TCRdb's version contains in-frame clones alone and is incomplete. The repertoire holds 15,000 to 20,000 clones, with roughly 95% as singletons. Germline CDR1 is LNHNV and CDR2 is YYDKDF (reference sequence). This CDR3 has 16 amino acids. Trimming cost V 3 bases and J 8 bases; bases outside gene matches: 14. Among participants with HIV, every one received treatment in the United States. V gene TRBV15 combines with J gene TRBJ1-2, with 8 bases aligning to TRBD1. The sequences come from unsorted PBMCs, collected approximately 11 years after starting antiretroviral therapy. The receptor's source is a man under 40 with HIV. CDR3 protein: CATSSQGASSFEGYTF. The CDR3 DNA sequence: TGTGCCACCAGCAGCCAGGGGGCGTCCTCTTTTGAAGGCTACACCTTC.